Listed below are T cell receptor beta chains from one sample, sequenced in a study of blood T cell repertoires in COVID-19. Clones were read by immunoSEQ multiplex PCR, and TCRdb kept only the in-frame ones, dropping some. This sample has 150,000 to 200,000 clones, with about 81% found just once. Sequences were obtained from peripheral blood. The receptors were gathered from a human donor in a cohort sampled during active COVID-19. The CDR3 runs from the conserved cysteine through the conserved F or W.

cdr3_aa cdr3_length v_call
CASSSGVQPQHF 12 TRBV7-9
CASSLGGPQFF 11 TRBV7-8
CASSPGTREGQPQHF 15 TRBV28
CASSRDRGQSGYTF 14 TRBV7-8
CASSPSGQYNSPLHF 15 TRBV4-1
CASSLTAGGRETQYF 15 TRBV28
CASNARGLDQPQHF 14 TRBV6-6
CASSFSGNQPQHF 13 TRBV12-3/TRBV12-4
CASSLVSGMSGGELFF 16 TRBV11-2
CASSLHSPGLAGGPSYEQYF 20 TRBV7-3
CAWSGGWETYNTGELFF 17 TRBV30
CASSQDRSRAGNTIYF 16 TRBV14
CASSLATRSGGPQHF 15 TRBV7-3
CASSVDWGGNTIYF 14 TRBV9
CASSPSRQGINTEAFF 16 TRBV18
CASKVLAVDSYEQYF 15 TRBV5-1
CASSLGTSGITYEQYF 16 TRBV5-4
CASSLEAGNTEAFF 14 TRBV5-6
CASNPGTGGSYGYTF 15 TRBV19
CASSQRSDTQYF 12 TRBV27
CASGAETNTEAFF 13 TRBV5-1
CASSKQGPSEAFF 13 TRBV12-3/TRBV12-4
CASSFTSFYEQYF 13 TRBV7-9
CASSVEESGRAGEQFF 16 TRBV9
CASSSGTGLHEKLFF 15 TRBV6-5
CASSLRGRLAGIRVTGELFF 20 TRBV28
CASSIASGGTSTDTQYF 17 TRBV19
CASSEARTGSRREQYF 16 TRBV2
CASSLGSGGATGELFF 16 TRBV11-2
CASSSGRAQFGSPLHF 16 TRBV6-5
CASSDRPDWSSYNSPLHF 18 TRBV25-1
CASSSEGTANTEAFF 15 TRBV7-9
CASSLRGLAGSDTQYF 16 TRBV9
CSVGPDTSYGYTF 13 TRBV29-1
CASSPPLREQTQYF 14 TRBV18
CASSVAAGGNTDTQYF 16 TRBV9
CASSVDLLGYSTGAGANVLTF 21 TRBV9
CASSDSREGYEQFF 14 TRBV2
CASSLIIGQGVYEQYF 16 TRBV28
CASSQESTQYF 11 TRBV14
CASSRQGGSNSPLHF 15 TRBV5-4
CASSVGNRATGELFF 15 TRBV9